The 7 T cell receptor beta chains presented below share a single source sample, sequenced in a study of CD8+ T cells in alopecia areata. Reverse transcribed after extraction, RNA yielded cDNA as the sequencing template. Data came from immunoSEQ multiplex PCR; TCRdb stores just in-frame clones and leaves some out. The table lists over 100,000 clones, about 50% of them singletons. The specimen was CD8+ T cells sorted from blood, collected at week 0. These receptors were obtained from a human donor with alopecia areata.

This chain joins TRBV5-1 and TRBJ2-7, with 11 bases aligning to TRBD1. In germline, CDR1 is SGHRS, CDR2 YFSETQ. V lost 7 bases and J lost 1; bases outside the gene matches: 4. The CDR3 has 14 amino acids. The CDR3 nucleotides read TGCGCCAGCGTTGGGGACAGGGGGTCCTACGAGCAGTACTTC. Translation gives CASVGDRGSYEQYF.

This clone was picked up a small number of times. The genes are TRBV5-5 and TRBJ2-7, with 12 nucleotides matching TRBD2. There are 17 residues in the CDR3. Trimming at V came to 2 bases and at J to 2 bases, leaving 8 bases not matched to a gene. Germline loops: CDR1 SGHKS, CDR2 YYEKEE (reference sequence). Here the CDR3 DNA reads TGTGCCAGCAGCTTCCTGGCAGGACTAGCGGGGACCTACGAGCAGTACTTC. It encodes CASSFLAGLAGTYEQYF.

This clone was detected only a few times. The rearrangement joins TRBV5-6 to TRBJ1-2; D might be TRBD1 (6 bases). This CDR3 contains 16 residues. Trimming removed 2 bases at V and 0 bases at J, with 14 bases between. The V gene's germline CDR1 is SGHDT and CDR2 YYEEEE. CDR3: CASSFGQISSNYGYTF. The CDR3 coding sequence is TGTGCCAGCAGCTTTGGACAGATTAGCTCTAACTATGGCTACACCTTC.

The rearrangement uses TRBV30 and TRBJ1-2; 8 nucleotides agree with TRBD1. The CDR3 spans 14 residues. Germline CDR1 is GTSNPN and CDR2 is SVGIG (reference sequence). V trimming: 4 bases; J trimming: 6 bases; junction bases outside the gene matches: 10. This CDR3 is CAWTTDRAGDGYTF. As DNA, the CDR3 is TGTGCCTGGACTACGGACAGGGCAGGCGATGGCTACACCTTC.

V and J are TRBV5-4 and TRBJ2-2; D might be TRBD1 or TRBD2, each matching 6 bases. Between the trimmed V and J ends, which lost 4 bases and 0 bases, there was a span of 13 bases. This CDR3 region has 16 residues. CDR1 SGHNT and CDR2 YYREEE come from the germline V gene (reference sequence). The CDR3 here is CASSVYREANTGELFF. The CDR3 DNA reads TGTGCCAGCAGCGTCTACAGGGAGGCGAACACCGGGGAGCTGTTTTTT. Variable domain in full (rest from reference TRBV5-4 and TRBJ2-2): ETGVTQSPTHLIKTRGQQVTLRCSSQSGHNTVSWYQQALGQGPQFIFQYYREEENGRGNFPPRFSGLQFPNYSSELNVNALELDDSALYLCASSVYREANTGELFFGEGSRLTVL.

This clone showed up just a few times. Other DNA sequences in the sample encode the same CDR3. DNA for the CDR3: TGCAGCGTTGTAGGGGGAACCTACGAGCAGTACTTC. Translating it yields CSVVGGTYEQYF. This sequence joins TRBV29-1 and TRBJ2-7, with D perhaps matching TRBD1 (6 bases). Trimming removed 4 bases at V and 2 bases at J, with 9 bases between. Germline V lookup: CDR1 SQVTM, CDR2 ANQGSEA. The CDR3 totals 12 residues.

This clone was picked up a small number of times. The V call is TRBV18, the J call TRBJ2-2; D tentatively fits TRBD1 or TRBD2 (5 bases each). The CDR3 is 16 residues long. CDR1 and CDR2 from the germline V gene are KGHSH and LQKENI. The V end lost 3 bases, the J end lost 0 bases, and 11 bases lay between the germline ends. CDR3 in amino acids: CASSPGELSNTGELFF. The CDR3 nucleotides are TGTGCCAGCTCACCGGGGGAGCTCTCGAACACCGGGGAGCTGTTTTTT. Looking up the rest from reference TRBV18 and TRBJ2-2 gives the full variable domain: NAGVMQNPRHLVRRRGQEARLRCSPMKGHSHVYWYRQLPEEGLKFMVYLQKENIIDESGMPKERFSAEFPKEGPSILRIQQVVRGDSAAYFCASSPGELSNTGELFFGEGSRLTVL.